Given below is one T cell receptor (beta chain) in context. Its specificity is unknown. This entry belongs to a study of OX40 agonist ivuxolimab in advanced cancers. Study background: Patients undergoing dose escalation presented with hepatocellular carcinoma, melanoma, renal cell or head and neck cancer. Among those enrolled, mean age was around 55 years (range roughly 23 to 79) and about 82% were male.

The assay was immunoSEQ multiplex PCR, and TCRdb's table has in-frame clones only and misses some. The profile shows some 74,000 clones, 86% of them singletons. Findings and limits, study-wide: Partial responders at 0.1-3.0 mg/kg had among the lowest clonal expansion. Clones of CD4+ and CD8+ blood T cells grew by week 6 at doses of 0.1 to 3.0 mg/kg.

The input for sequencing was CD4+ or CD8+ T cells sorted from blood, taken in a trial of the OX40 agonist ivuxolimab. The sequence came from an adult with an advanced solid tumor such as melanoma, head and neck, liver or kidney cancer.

CDR3 residues: CASSGTGGYNEQFF. CDR3 bases: TGTGCCAGCAGTGGGACAGGGGGCTACAATGAGCAGTTCTTC. The V and J genes are TRBV6-4 and TRBJ2-1; 10 bases are shared with TRBD1. CDR3 length equals 14 residues. With V trimmed by 4 bases and J by 3 bases, 0 bases remained unmatched. Germline V lookup: CDR1 MRHNA, CDR2 SNTAGT.